This TCR beta chain was captured by sequencing in a study of T cell repertoires in cytomegalovirus infection. Across the whole study: In the study, CMV epitopes included recently identified HLA-C-restricted and well-studied HLA-B-restricted ones. Both CMV infection and a matching HLA type were indicated by public TCR beta signatures.

Trimming stripped 3 bases from V and 6 bases from J, with 20 bases between. CDR1 SEHNR and CDR2 FQNEAQ come from the germline V gene (reference sequence). The CDR3 contains 16 residues. At least ten counts were recorded for this clonotype. Its antigen is not identified. TCRdb re-derived calls from the reads in MiXCR, one entry per CDR3 protein. The repertoire consists of some 920,000 distinct CDR3 sequences, with approximately 31% occurring once and the leading ten covering roughly 13%. General study results and limits: Clonotypes of TCR beta that were HLA-C-restricted and CMV-specific dominated the ex vivo response.

The chain is built from TRBV7-9 and TRBJ1-1; D possibly corresponds to TRBD1 (6 bases). The sequence was obtained from a human donor in good health (CMV status not recorded). Some clones in this sample may be carry-over from other donors' samples. The starting material was cultured CD8+ T cells from PBMCs, obtained from culture after CMV antigen stimulation. The CDR3 spells CASSFWTPGGPPEAFF. The CDR3 DNA reads as TGTGCCAGCAGCTTCTGGACACCTGGGGGCCCACCTGAAGCTTTCTTT. The full variable domain, completed using reference TRBV7-9 and TRBJ1-1, is DTGVSQNPRHKITKRGQNVTFRCDPISEHNRLYWYRQTLGQGPEFLTYFQNEAQLEKSRLLSDRFSAERPKGSFSTLEIQRTEQGDSAMYLCASSFWTPGGPPEAFFGQGTRLTVV.